This TCR beta chain appears in the sequencing data of a study of shared clonotypes between healthy human individuals. Produced via immunoSEQ multiplex PCR; TCRdb's table is partial and in-frame only. This sample has over 2 million clones, with 90% to 95% found just once. Study-wide results and caveats: A small donor pool kept down the genetic and exposure-history diversity that was represented. Clonotypes shared by all four donors outscored non-shared clonotypes in generation probability. Naive subsets usually exceeded memory subsets in estimated richness.

The CDR3 has 17 amino acids. Germline V gene lookup returns CDR1 LNHNV and CDR2 YYDKDF (reference sequence). Trimming at V came to 3 bases and at J to 2 bases, leaving 10 bases not matched to a gene. A note on this clone: Its antigen remains unidentified.

A CD45RA+ naive subset and a CD45RA-negative memory subset were split from CD4+ cells. The rearrangement uses TRBV15 and TRBJ1-5; 7 nucleotides line up with TRBD1. The sequenced material came from naive CD4+ T cells sorted from blood. Documented subset: CD45RA+ positively selected. This receptor was obtained from a young man in good health. The CDR3 DNA reads TGTGCCACCAGCAGCGGTGGGAGGGGGCGCGGCAATCAGCCCCAGCATTTT. It specifies CATSSGGRGRGNQPQHF.